A single sample is the source of the 17 T cell receptor beta chains below, sequenced in a study of blood T cell repertoires in COVID-19. Profiling relied on immunoSEQ multiplex PCR, and the TCRdb table lists in-frame clones only, not all of them. The data contain 100,000 or so clones, roughly 90% of them singletons. Sequencing was done on a sample of peripheral blood. Receptors were obtained from a human donor with acute or convalescent COVID-19. The donor label of this sample is uncertain.

The chain joins TRBV7-8 to TRBJ2-7, with 7 bases aligning to TRBD1. V lost 6 bases, J lost 2 bases, and 7 bases stayed unmatched. CDR1 and CDR2 from the germline V gene are SGHVS and FQNEAQ. The CDR3 totals 14 residues. The DNA of the CDR3 is TGTGCCAGCAGTACCCGGGACAGAGCCTACGAGCAGTACTTC. This encodes CASSTRDRAYEQYF.

V gene TRBV4-1 combines with J gene TRBJ2-7; 8 positions agree with TRBD1. Losses at the gene ends were 1 base for V and 0 bases for J; bases not matched to a gene: 5. The CDR3 contains 16 residues. The V gene's germline CDR1 is MGHRA and CDR2 YSYEKL. The CDR3 reads CASSQAGTGLSYEQYF. The CDR3 nucleotides are TGCGCCAGCAGCCAAGCAGGGACAGGTCTCTCCTACGAGCAGTACTTC.

This CDR3 reads CASSLLTGGDEQYF. CDR3 in DNA: TGCGCCAGCAGCTTGCTCACAGGGGGGGACGAGCAGTACTTC. J is TRBJ2-7 and V is TRBV5-1; D is possibly TRBD1 (8 bases). The CDR3 contains 14 residues. Germline values: CDR1 SGHRS, CDR2 YFSETQ. V dropped 1 base and J dropped 5 bases, with 13 bases sitting between them.

The V gene is TRBV7-8, the J gene TRBJ2-7; possibly TRBD1 for D (5 bases). Germline loops: CDR1 SGHVS, CDR2 FQNEAQ. V gave up 1 base and J gave up 0 bases, with 13 bases separating them. The CDR3 contains 16 residues. DNA for the CDR3: TGTGCCAGCAGCTTAGGGGTAACAGGAATCTCCTACGAGCAGTACTTC. Translation: CASSLGVTGISYEQYF. The full variable domain, in which reference TRBV7-8 and TRBJ2-7 provide the parts outside the CDR3, is GAGVSQSPRYKVAKRGQDVALRCDPISGHVSLFWYQQALGQGPEFLTYFQNEAQLDKSGLPSDRFFAERPEGSVSTLKIQRTQQEDSAVYLCASSLGVTGISYEQYFGPGTRLTVT.

This clone appeared once. The chain joins TRBV3-1 (or the pseudogene TRBV3-2) to TRBJ2-1, with D tentatively TRBD2 (6 bases). Germline V lookup: CDR1 LGHDT, CDR2 YNNKEL (reference sequence). The V and J ends lost 1 base and 8 bases respectively, with 18 bases between them. The CDR3 covers 16 residues. The CDR3 reads CASSQVGGGPAYEQFF. The CDR3 coding sequence is TGTGCCAGCAGCCAAGTTGGCGGAGGGCCGGCATATGAGCAGTTCTTC.

The chain uses TRBV7-6 and TRBJ2-5; 8 nucleotides match TRBD2. The CDR3 consists of 16 residues. The junction had 6 bases not matched to a gene; V was cut back by 1 base and J by 2 bases. The germline gives CDR1 SGHVS, CDR2 FNYEAQ. Here the CDR3 DNA reads TGTGCCAGCAGCTTAGACGGGCGGGGGGAACAAGAGACCCAGTACTTC. This gives the protein CASSLDGRGEQETQYF.

This clone was recorded a few times. V usage is TRBV11-2 and J usage is TRBJ1-5; D is ambiguous. This CDR3 spans 13 amino acids. Germline V lookup: CDR1 SGHAT, CDR2 FQNNGV. Trimming stripped 5 bases from V and 4 bases from J, with 9 bases between. CDR3 bases: TGTGCCAGCAGCCTAGTCCAGAATCAGCCCCAGCATTTT. Translating it yields CASSLVQNQPQHF.

V usage is TRBV6-5 and J usage is TRBJ2-1; the match to TRBD2 covers 11 bases. V was pared by 3 bases and J by 0 bases, with 1 base of the junction left unmatched. Germline V gene lookup returns CDR1 MNHEY and CDR2 SVGAGI. The CDR3 length is 16 residues. CDR3 in amino acids: CASSYLAGGSYNEQFF. The CDR3 region has the DNA TGTGCCAGCAGTTATCTAGCGGGGGGCTCCTACAATGAGCAGTTCTTC.

This clone occurred once. J is TRBJ1-1 and V is TRBV7-9, with 8 bases fitting TRBD1. The V segment lost 3 bases and the J segment 4 bases; nucleotides outside the gene matches: 10. CDR1 is SEHNR, CDR2 FQNEAQ, per germline (reference sequence). The CDR3 is 16 amino acids. CDR3 bases: TGTGCCAGCAGCTTTACCAGGGGGCGGAGACGCACTGAAGCTTTCTTT. It codes for CASSFTRGRRRTEAFF.

This chain links TRBV3-1 (or the pseudogene TRBV3-2) with TRBJ1-3, with D possibly TRBD1 on 5 matching bases. This CDR3 has 15 amino acids. Trimming left V 4 bases short and J 4 bases short, with 14 bases between. The germline V gene encodes CDR1 LGHDT and CDR2 YNNKEL (reference sequence). The CDR3 DNA is TGTGCCAGCAGCCTCCCAGCGGGGGTAGGAAACACCATATATTTT. Encoded protein: CASSLPAGVGNTIYF.

The V gene is TRBV7-5, the J gene TRBJ1-2; TRBD1, the D gene given by the table, was not confirmed from the DNA. TRBV7-5 is a listed pseudogene. The CDR3 extends over 21 amino acids. DNA of the CDR3: TGTGTCAGAAGCTATAGAGGGCAAGTGACAGGGGATCAAAGCTCTAACTATGGCTACACCTTC. Translated: CVRSYRGQVTGDQSSNYGYTF.

This clone was detected only a few times. The chain employs TRBV10-2 and TRBJ1-5, with a tentative D call TRBD1 (5 bases). Looked up from germline, CDR1 is WSHSY and CDR2 is SAAADI. V shed 5 bases and J shed 4 bases, with 15 bases lying between them. CDR3 length: 15 amino acids. CDR3: CASSKAGWQNQPQHF. The CDR3 coding sequence is TGCGCCAGCAGTAAGGCAGGGTGGCAAAATCAGCCCCAGCATTTT.

This chain connects TRBV19 to TRBJ1-4; a weak D match, TRBD1 (6 bases). The CDR3 extends over 13 amino acids. V lost 5 bases and J lost 6, with 10 bases in between. Germline V CDR1 and CDR2: LNHDA, SQIVND (reference sequence). CDR3 loop: CASSDRMDEKLFF. The CDR3 DNA follows: TGTGCCAGTAGTGACAGGATGGATGAAAAACTGTTTTTT.

This clone was found a few times. This chain uses TRBV19 with TRBJ2-3; the match to TRBD2 covers 7 bases. The V and J ends lost 4 bases and 2 bases, in that order; junction bases with no gene match: 6. The CDR3 contains 15 residues. Germline CDR1 is LNHDA and CDR2 is SQIVND (reference sequence). The CDR3 nucleotides read TGTGCCAGTAGTAGTTTGGGGGGGTACACAGATACGCAGTATTTT. Residues: CASSSLGGYTDTQYF.

V is TRBV7-2 and J is TRBJ2-3, with TRBD1 matching 11 bases. The germline gives CDR1 SGHTA, CDR2 FQGNSA. The CDR3 extends over 16 amino acids. J gave up 7 bases and V 4 bases, and 10 bases lay outside the gene matches. The CDR3 spells CASSSPDRGRRYTQYF. In DNA form, the CDR3 reads TGTGCCAGCAGCTCTCCGGACAGGGGGCGCAGGTATACGCAGTATTTT. The full variable domain, in which reference TRBV7-2 and TRBJ2-3 provide the parts outside the CDR3, is GAGVSQSPSNKVTEKGKDVELRCDPISGHTALYWYRQSLGQGLEFLIYFQGNSAPDKSGLPSDRFSAERTGGSVSTLTIQRTQQEDSAVYLCASSSPDRGRRYTQYFGPGTRLTVL.

The chain carries TRBV11-2 and TRBJ2-4; maybe TRBD1 (5 bases). The CDR3 totals 16 residues. CDR1 SGHAT and CDR2 FQNNGV come from the germline V gene. Trimming took 3 bases from V and 6 from J, leaving 18 bases between them. CDR3 in amino acids: CASSLSSARVRNIQYF. CDR3 DNA: TGTGCCAGCAGCTTGTCGTCGGCCAGGGTACGAAACATTCAGTACTTC.

This clone was observed a single time. The chain joins TRBV18 to TRBJ2-5; tentatively, D is TRBD1 (5 bases). Trimming stripped 3 bases from V and 2 bases from J, with 7 bases between. Germline V CDR1 and CDR2: KGHSH, LQKENI. The CDR3 consists of 13 residues. CDR3 DNA: TGTGCCAGCTCACCGGACATTCAAGAGACCCAGTACTTC. It codes for CASSPDIQETQYF.